One sample yielded the 17 T cell receptor beta chains listed below, sequenced in a study of blood T cell repertoires in COVID-19. Generated by immunoSEQ multiplex PCR, the TCRdb table keeps only in-frame clones and is missing some. The sample holds about 240,000 clones, roughly 91% seen once. Source material: PBMCs or T cells enriched from blood (not recorded which). The receptor set was obtained from a woman in her 30s who had recovered from COVID-19.

The rearrangement uses TRBV28 and TRBJ2-7; 13 nucleotides agree with TRBD2. The V gene end was trimmed by 5 bases and the J gene end by 5 bases; junction bases not matched to a gene: 15. Germline assignment: CDR1 MDHEN and CDR2 SYDVKM. The CDR3 sequence is 18 residues long. CDR3: CASSPWTSGRGVRNEQYF. The CDR3, as DNA: TGTGCCAGCAGTCCCTGGACTAGCGGGAGAGGGGTAAGGAACGAGCAGTACTTC. The whole variable domain, filled in from reference TRBV28 and TRBJ2-7, reads DVKVTQSSRYLVKRTGEKVFLECVQDMDHENMFWYRQDPGLGLRLIYFSYDVKMKEKGDIPEGYSVSREKKERFSLILESASTNQTSMYLCASSPWTSGRGVRNEQYFGPGTRLTVT.

The genes are TRBV28 and TRBJ1-1; TRBD1 matches 10 bases. The CDR3 spans 15 residues. With 7 bases clipped from V and 3 bases from J, the junction kept 8 bases outside the gene matches. Germline values: CDR1 MDHEN, CDR2 SYDVKM. CDR3 protein: CASNTDRGRDTEAFF. The DNA of the CDR3 is TGTGCCAGCAACACCGACAGGGGGCGGGACACTGAAGCTTTCTTT.

The chain links TRBV28 to TRBJ2-2; D might be TRBD1 (5 bases). The CDR3 has 18 residues. V was shortened by 4 bases and J by 1 base, with 19 bases between the two germline ends. CDR1 and CDR2 from the germline V gene are MDHEN and SYDVKM. The CDR3 coding sequence is TGTGCCAGCAGTTCTATCCCAAAGACAGATTTGAACACCGGGGAGCTGTTTTTT. It specifies CASSSIPKTDLNTGELFF.

The V and J genes are TRBV19 and TRBJ1-2, with D maybe TRBD1 (5 bases). The CDR3 is made up of 14 amino acids. From germline, CDR1 is LNHDA and CDR2 SQIVND (reference sequence). V was clipped by 4 bases and J by 4 bases, with 13 bases between them. CDR3 amino acids: CASSTQTEFYGYTF. As DNA, the CDR3 is TGTGCCAGTAGTACCCAGACAGAGTTCTATGGCTACACCTTC.

The chain couples TRBV28 to TRBJ1-2; no firm D call. The CDR3 is 11 amino acids. V was clipped by 3 bases and J by 13 bases, with 12 bases between them. CDR1 and CDR2 from the germline V gene are MDHEN and SYDVKM. CDR3 bases: TGTGCCAGCAGTTTTGGGGAGAGATCCACCTTC. Its protein is CASSFGERSTF.

This rearrangement joins TRBV19 to TRBJ1-2, with D unclear. V shed 5 bases and J shed 2 bases, with 6 bases lying between them. In germline, CDR1 is LNHDA, CDR2 SQIVND (reference sequence). The CDR3 totals 12 residues. CDR3 DNA: TGTGCCAGTAGTGGCCAGAACTATGGCTACACCTTC. Amino acids: CASSGQNYGYTF.

This clone came up a few times. The rearrangement links TRBV4-3 to TRBJ1-1; D may be TRBD1 (6 bases). Trimming removed 0 bases at V and 7 bases at J, with 15 bases between. The CDR3 runs 15 residues. Per germline, CDR1 LGHNA and CDR2 YSLEER. CDR3 bases: TGCGCCAGCAGCCAAGACCCCGGAAGGGACATTGAAGCTTTCTTT. Protein product: CASSQDPGRDIEAFF.

The chain uses TRBV7-6 and TRBJ2-2; 7 positions agree with TRBD2. V dropped 0 bases and J dropped 0; count of bases not matched to a gene: 4. Germline-derived CDR1 and CDR2 are SGHVS and FNYEAQ. The CDR3 is made up of 17 amino acids. The CDR3 DNA reads as TGTGCCAGCAGCTTAGCGAAGGGAGGGGCGAACACCGGGGAGCTGTTTTTT. Translation: CASSLAKGGANTGELFF.

This chain links TRBV5-5 with TRBJ2-7; 11 bases are shared with TRBD2. This CDR3 spans 15 amino acids. Trimming at V came to 4 bases and at J to 5 bases, leaving 8 bases not matched to a gene. CDR1 SGHKS and CDR2 YYEKEE come from the germline V gene (reference sequence). CDR3 sequence reads: CASSRFSGRADEQYF. The DNA of the CDR3 is TGTGCCAGCAGCCGTTTTAGCGGGAGGGCCGACGAGCAGTACTTC.

This clone appeared a single time. V gene TRBV7-9 combines with J gene TRBJ1-2; 8 bases map to TRBD1. Germline V gene data show CDR1 as SEHNR and CDR2 as FQNEAQ (reference sequence). V gave up 5 bases and J gave up 2 bases; unmatched junction bases: 7. This CDR3 region has 15 residues. In DNA, the CDR3 is TGTGCCAGCAGCCCCCCGGACAGGGTCAACTATGGCTACACCTTC. Its protein product is CASSPPDRVNYGYTF. Looking up the rest from reference TRBV7-9 and TRBJ1-2 gives the full variable domain: DTGVSQNPRHKITKRGQNVTFRCDPISEHNRLYWYRQTLGQGPEFLTYFQNEAQLEKSRLLSDRFSAERPKGSFSTLEIQRTEQGDSAMYLCASSPPDRVNYGYTFGSGTRLTVV.

V usage is TRBV28 and J usage is TRBJ2-2; 7 nucleotides match TRBD2. J was trimmed by 3 bases and V by 3 bases; bases with no gene match: 4. Germline V gene sequence: CDR1 MDHEN, CDR2 SYDVKM. The CDR3 sequence is 15 residues long. The CDR3 region has the DNA TGTGCCAGCAGTTTCGGCGGGAGAGACACCGGGGAGCTGTTTTTT. Protein: CASSFGGRDTGELFF. The full variable domain, with the rest looked up from reference TRBV28 and TRBJ2-2, is DVKVTQSSRYLVKRTGEKVFLECVQDMDHENMFWYRQDPGLGLRLIYFSYDVKMKEKGDIPEGYSVSREKKERFSLILESASTNQTSMYLCASSFGGRDTGELFFGEGSRLTVL.

The chain joins TRBV6-5 to TRBJ1-1; 7 bases map to TRBD1. Germline V lookup: CDR1 MNHEY, CDR2 SVGAGI. J lost 2 bases, V lost 6 bases, and 9 bases had no gene match. This CDR3 contains 15 residues. The CDR3 sequence: CASRARQGSNTEAFF. CDR3 sequence (DNA): TGTGCCAGCAGGGCACGACAGGGATCAAACACTGAAGCTTTCTTT.

J is TRBJ2-7 and V is TRBV29-1, with a weak D call TRBD2 (6 bases). Looked up from germline, CDR1 is SQVTM and CDR2 is ANQGSEA. CDR3 length: 13 amino acids. Trimming pared 0 bases from V and 4 bases from J, leaving 10 bases between. The CDR3 region is CSVEDGSIYEQYF. CDR3 sequence (DNA): TGCAGCGTTGAAGACGGGAGTATTTACGAGCAGTACTTC.

This clone has more than one count but fewer than ten. The chain couples TRBV18 to TRBJ1-2; D remains unclear. The germline V and J ends were trimmed by 2 bases and 7 bases, with 17 bases remaining between them. Germline V gene lookup returns CDR1 KGHSH and CDR2 LQKENI. The CDR3 has 15 amino acids. The CDR3 loop is CASSPVEMGSSGYTF. CDR3 in DNA: TGTGCCAGCTCACCAGTAGAAATGGGGAGTAGTGGCTACACCTTC.

The J gene is TRBJ2-7, the V gene TRBV7-9, with a tentative D call TRBD1 (6 bases). This CDR3 spans 14 amino acids. The germline V and J ends were trimmed by 5 bases and 5 bases, with 16 bases remaining between them. CDR1 is SEHNR, CDR2 FQNEAQ, per germline (reference sequence). The CDR3 here is CASSPRKDRNEQYF. The CDR3 DNA sequence: TGTGCCAGCAGCCCCCGGAAAGACAGGAACGAGCAGTACTTC.

This chain joins TRBV6-5 and TRBJ2-1; D may be TRBD2 (6 bases). Germline V gene lookup returns CDR1 MNHEY and CDR2 SVGAGI. V lost 8 bases and J lost 0, with 11 bases in between. CDR3 size: 14 residues. The CDR3 bases are TGTGCCAGCCGGGGAGGTATCTCCTACAATGAGCAGTTCTTC. Translated, it gives CASRGGISYNEQFF.

This clone was recorded only once. The chain links TRBV10-3 to TRBJ1-3; no firm D call. The V end was cut by 4 bases, the J end by 5 bases, with 15 bases between. The germline gives CDR1 ENHRY, CDR2 SYGVKD. CDR3 length: 15 residues. DNA for the CDR3: TGTGCCATCAGTGCCCAAGGAGGCAGGAGAAACACCATATATTTT. Encoded protein: CAISAQGGRRNTIYF.